The clone carrying this TCR beta chain has a handful of counts. The data derive from a study of blood T cell repertoires in COVID-19. Trimming left V 1 base short and J 1 base short, with 8 bases between. CDR3 length equals 14 residues. Germline V CDR1 and CDR2: LGHDT, YNNKEL (reference sequence). Method: immunoSEQ multiplex PCR; TCRdb's copy keeps in-frame clones and lacks some. The table shows some 20,000 clones, with roughly 90% occurring only once. The V gene is TRBV3-1 (or the pseudogene TRBV3-2), the J gene TRBJ2-7; D unresolved. This sequence originates from a human donor with acute or convalescent COVID-19. The donor label of this sample is uncertain. The specimen sequenced was peripheral blood. The CDR3 DNA sequence: TGTGCCAGCAGCCAAGTTTCAGAATCCTACGAGCAGTACTTC. As protein: CASSQVSESYEQYF.